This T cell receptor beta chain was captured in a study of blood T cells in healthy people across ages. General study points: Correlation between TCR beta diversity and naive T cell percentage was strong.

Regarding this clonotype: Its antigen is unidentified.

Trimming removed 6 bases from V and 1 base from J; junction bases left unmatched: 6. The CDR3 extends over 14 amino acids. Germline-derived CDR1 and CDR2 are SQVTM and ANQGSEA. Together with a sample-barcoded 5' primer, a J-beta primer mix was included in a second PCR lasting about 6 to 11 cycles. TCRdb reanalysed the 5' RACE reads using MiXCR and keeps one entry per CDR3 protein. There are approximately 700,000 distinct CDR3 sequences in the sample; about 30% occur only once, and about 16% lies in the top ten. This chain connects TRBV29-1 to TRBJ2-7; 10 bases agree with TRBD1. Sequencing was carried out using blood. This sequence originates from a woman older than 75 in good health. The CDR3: CSVVDRGGSYEQYF. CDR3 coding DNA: TGCAGCGTCGTGGACAGGGGGGGATCCTACGAGCAGTACTTC.